This T cell receptor (beta chain) was sequenced in a study of shared clonotypes between healthy human individuals. The study's findings and limits: Naive subsets generally had larger estimated richness than memory subsets. Blood was the only sampled material, and tissue repertoires likely differ.

The material for each subset, its genomic DNA, was split evenly across several immunoSEQ plates. Measured with immunoSEQ multiplex PCR; TCRdb has only the in-frame clones, and not every one. Of over 2 million clones listed, 90% to 95% are singletons. Of note for this clone: The target antigen is unknown.

Germline V gene data show CDR1 as MNHEY and CDR2 as SMNVEV (reference sequence). This CDR3 has 19 residues. With V trimmed by 5 bases and J by 4 bases, 18 bases remained unmatched. The chain employs TRBV27 and TRBJ2-5; 11 bases agree with TRBD2. Sequencing input: naive CD4+ T cells sorted from blood. The subset denotes: CD45RA+ positively selected. This TCR derives from a man younger than 35 in good health. The CDR3 coding sequence is TGTGCCAGCAGTCCAAAAGGGTTGACTAGCGGGGCAACCCGAGAGACCCAGTACTTC. It translates to CASSPKGLTSGATRETQYF.